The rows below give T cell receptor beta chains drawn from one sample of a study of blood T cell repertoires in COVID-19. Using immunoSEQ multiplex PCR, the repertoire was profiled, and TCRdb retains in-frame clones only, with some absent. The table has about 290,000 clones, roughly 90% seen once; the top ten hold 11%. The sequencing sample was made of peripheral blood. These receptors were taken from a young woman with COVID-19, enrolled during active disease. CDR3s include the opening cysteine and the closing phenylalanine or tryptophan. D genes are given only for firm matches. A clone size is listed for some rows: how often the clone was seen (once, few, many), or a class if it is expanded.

TGCAGTGCTAGTGGGCCCACGAATTTGGGCTACACCTTC	CSASGPTNLGYTF	-	-	TRBV20-1	TRBJ1-2
TGTGCCAGCAGTTACATGGGACAGGGTGATTCACCCCTCCACTTT	CASSYMGQGDSPLHF	TRBD1	-	TRBV6-5	TRBJ1-6
TGTGCCAGCAGCAGAGGGGGACTAGCGGGGCCCACGCAGTATTTT	CASSRGGLAGPTQYF	TRBD2	-	TRBV3-1/TRBV3-2	TRBJ2-3
TGTGCCAGCCGCAGGGATCTGTATGAAAAACTGTTTTTT	CASRRDLYEKLFF	-	-	TRBV5-5	TRBJ1-4
TGTGCCAGCAGCTTAGTAACAGAATACGAGCAGTACTTC	CASSLVTEYEQYF	-	-	TRBV13	TRBJ2-7
TGCGCCAGCAGTGGGGTGACAGGGAAGGACAATCAGCCCCAGCATTTT	CASSGVTGKDNQPQHF	TRBD1	-	TRBV10-1	TRBJ1-5
TGTGCCAGCAGTCCAGGACAGCTACTAACCGGGGAGCTGTTTTTT	CASSPGQLLTGELFF	-	-	TRBV7-9	TRBJ2-2
TGTGCCTGGAGTGTGGGGAGAGACACTGAAGCTTTCTTT	CAWSVGRDTEAFF	-	-	TRBV30	TRBJ1-1
TGTGCCACCAACAATCCTCCGGGTGGCTACACCTTC	CATNNPPGGYTF	-	-	TRBV18	TRBJ1-2
TGTGCCAGCAGCGCGACCGGACGGACATATGGCTACACCTTC	CASSATGRTYGYTF	-	-	TRBV9	TRBJ1-2
TGTGCCAGTAGTACGACAGGGGGCTCTTACGAGCAGTACTTC	CASSTTGGSYEQYF	TRBD1	-	TRBV19	TRBJ2-7
TGTGCCAGCACCAAACCCGGGACAGGGCACTTCTCTGGAAACACCATATATTTT	CASTKPGTGHFSGNTIYF	TRBD1	-	TRBV13	TRBJ1-3
TGTGCCAGCAGCTTGAAGGCAGGGGCCTATGGCTACACCTTC	CASSLKAGAYGYTF	-	-	TRBV5-4	TRBJ1-2
TGTGCCAGCAGCGCCCGACAGGTTAGCTCCTATAATTCACCCCTCCACTTT	CASSARQVSSYNSPLHF	-	-	TRBV9	TRBJ1-6
TGTGCCAGCAGCGCGGGACTAGCGGGGTTTGATACGCAGTATTTT	CASSAGLAGFDTQYF	TRBD2	-	TRBV9	TRBJ2-3
TGTGCCAGCAGCCCTGCCCCCCTAATCCCTGAGCAGTTCTTC	CASSPAPLIPEQFF	-	-	TRBV27	TRBJ2-1
TGTGCCAGCTCACCAACAGCGGGACAGGGAAACTACGAGCAGTACTTC	CASSPTAGQGNYEQYF	TRBD1	-	TRBV18	TRBJ2-7
TGTGCTAGTGGTTTGGATGCAGGCCGTTACACTGAAGCTTTCTTT	CASGLDAGRYTEAFF	-	-	TRBV12-5	TRBJ1-1
TGTGCCAGCAGCGGACGGGACTTTTCTATGGGCGGGGAGCTGTTTTTT	CASSGRDFSMGGELFF	-	-	TRBV9	TRBJ2-2
TGTGCCAGCACCCTAGGGGGAGCCTACGAGCAGTACTTC	CASTLGGAYEQYF	-	-	TRBV6-5	TRBJ2-7
TGTGCCAGCAGTGAACGACAGGGCTGGGGCTACACCTTC	CASSERQGWGYTF	TRBD1	once	TRBV9	TRBJ1-2
TGTGCCAGCAGCTTGGACGGGAACACCGGGGAGCTGTTTTTT	CASSLDGNTGELFF	-	-	TRBV5-5	TRBJ2-2
TGCGCCAGCAGCCAAGATCCTACGGGACAGGAGTGGGAAAAACTGTTTTTT	CASSQDPTGQEWEKLFF	TRBD1	-	TRBV4-1	TRBJ1-4